This T cell receptor (beta chain) was retrieved from a study of shared clonotypes between healthy human individuals. Regarding the study as a whole: Some naive CD4 clonotypes, roughly 4.7%, turned up in common across a few donors.

Every subset had its genomic DNA shared out evenly among several immunoSEQ plates. The table came from immunoSEQ multiplex PCR; TCRdb's copy has only in-frame clones and leaves some out. The sample lists over a million clones, roughly 74% occurring once. With respect to this clone: The target antigen is unknown.

Sequenced material: memory CD4+ T cells from PBMCs. Specified subset: CD45RA-negative fraction. This sequence originates from a man between 18 and 29 years old in good health. Some clones in this sample may be carry-over from other donors' samples.

The CDR3 here is CASSQGLAYNEQFF. CDR3 DNA sequence: TGTGCCAGCAGTCAGGGACTAGCGTACAATGAGCAGTTCTTC. The rearrangement uses TRBV6-1 and TRBJ2-1; 10 bases are shared with TRBD2. Germline V CDR1 and CDR2: MNHNS, SASEGT. V was pared by 5 bases and J by 4 bases, with 2 bases of the junction left unmatched. This CDR3 is built from 14 residues.